This T cell receptor beta chain stems from a study of blood T cell repertoires in COVID-19 (dated by TCRdb to 2019 to 2021). The study in broad terms: Samples from collaborators originated in the United States, Italy and Spain and spanned both the acute and convalescent phases of COVID-19. Where available, HLA class I and class II types were obtained from metadata supplied by the sample provider rather than from assay-based typing. Nearly every sample came with metadata listing a de-identified subject ID, COVID-19 status, age in years and sex. The repertoires were released in a freely available public database intended as a resource for research on the immune response to SARS-CoV-2. The material from the prospective study consisted of cDNA or gDNA derived from T cells, B-cell-depleted T cells, or PBMCs. The dataset comprised deeply sampled blood TCRbeta repertoires from subjects exposed to, actively infected with, or recovered from COVID-19. Samples were obtained from the ongoing ImmuneRACE study (first 160 participants) and from 1,200 or so subjects provided by 6 global collaborators. Study-wide conclusions, independent of this receptor: The amount of clinical and demographic metadata varied by source and participant and was provided uncurated.

Note on this clone: Its antigen is currently not known. No base quality information exists; no much larger clone differs at one position.

TCRbeta CDR3 regions were amplified from genomic DNA using the immunoSEQ Assay, a bias-controlled multiplex PCR. The published analysis was carried out like this. The number of nucleated cells in each sample was estimated by amplification of reference gene primers within the assay. To quantify the absolute abundance of each unique TCRbeta CDR3 rearrangement, sequence reads were collapsed and filtered. For each sample, productive Simpson clonality was calculated as the square root of Simpson's diversity index across productive rearrangements. This is the immuneACCESS table as TCRdb keeps it, with only in-frame sequences that have V and J called. A part of the clones is gone; compared with another copy, unresolved V genes explain less than half, and the rest is unexplained. That table furnishes V, J and clone size, whereas the DNA furnished D and trimming. This sample lists roughly 230,000 clones; 80% to 95% were detected once. 0.8% to 0.95% of the sample rests with the top ten.

One collaborating source in Seattle enrolled patients during active infection and followed them longitudinally through the course of disease. Each collaborating institution followed its own protocols to collect whole blood in K2EDTA tubes. For TCRbeta analysis, collaborators shipped samples as frozen whole blood, isolated PBMCs, or DNA extracted from either of those sample types. Specimen: peripheral blood. The sequence derives from a young man with COVID-19, enrolled during active disease.

The sequenced DNA is TGTGCCAGCAGCCAAGGACTAGACCCCACGAGGGAGACCCAGTACTTC. Its protein reads: CASSQGLDPTRETQYF. The sequence is built from TRBV3-1 (or the pseudogene TRBV3-2) and TRBJ2-5; TRBD2 is a weak D gene call, 6 bases matching. CDR1 and CDR2, looked up from the germline V gene (reference sequence), are LGHDT and YNNKEL. The CDR3 spans 16 residues, from the cysteine through the phenylalanine. Of all the DNA, just the CDR3 is kept, 48 bases in frame from base 1. Between the V and J ends, shortened by 1 base and 5 bases respectively, the junction contains 17 bases.